The source of this T cell receptor beta chain is a study of cytomegalovirus exposure and HLA in healthy donors (dated by TCRdb to about 2017). With respect to the entire study: An earlier analysis of several hundred of the donors reported about 250 Gb of sequence data and some 120 million unique TCR beta sequences from about 179 million T cells. The T cell repertoires of 550 to 850 subjects were profiled by immunosequencing and related to cytomegalovirus serostatus. An early release that covered about 600 HLA-typed donors contained approximately 300 gigabases of sequencing data and tens of millions of unique TCR sequences. Among the roughly 370 genotyped donors, about 85% belonged to the genetic ancestry cluster associated with self-reported Caucasian donors. Alongside the repertoire data, information on donor age, sex, ethnicity and CMV serostatus was compiled. The study was designed to test whether signatures of past pathogen exposure could be identified by cataloging public T cell receptors. Rather than drawing on any new phenotypic data, the later analysis identified candidate immune exposures from TCR beta sequences and the way those sequences occurred across donors. To predict cytomegalovirus infection status, the study combined high-throughput TCR immunosequencing, statistical association of individual TCRs with disease status, and machine learning. On average, around 230,000 unique TCR beta nucleotide sequences were sequenced per donor among several hundred genotyped donors of the cohort, with about 19% of those sequences being non-productive. A later analysis re-examined previously published TCR beta repertoires from over 500 donors and added high-resolution HLA genotyping to investigate patterns of TCR occurrence. Every discovery cohort repertoire had been produced on one sequencing platform. Class I and class II HLA loci were covered by the typing at four-digit resolution. An earlier analysis of some 600 of the donors applied high-throughput TCR beta sequencing to assess whether each TCR beta V gene segment acted as functional or pseudogenic. Typing coverage differed by locus: A, B, C, DRB1 and DQB1 were typed in roughly 620-630 donors, DQA1 in 522, DPA1 in roughly 590, and DPB1 in 450 to 490. Along with the roughly 610-subject first cohort, a separate validation cohort of over a hundred different subjects was used. Because of strong linkage in the cohort, 5 or 6 DR-DQ haplotypes were treated as single units for association and clustering. Genome-wide SNP genotypes for about three fifths of the 666 donors were used in a later genetic analysis, which treated that subset as a discovery cohort.

The cohort was made up of approximately 700 healthy bone marrow donors. At the time of sampling, every cohort member was nominally healthy, though immune exposures that went unrecorded were likely present. The donor tested CMV seropositive, placing the donor among the 289 seropositive members of the cohort. Each donor provided a peripheral blood sample, and peripheral blood mononuclear cells were used for TCR beta sequencing. Genomic DNA extraction from the blood cell samples was performed with the Qiagen DNeasy Blood Extraction Kit. The library was produced with the immunoSEQ multiplex PCR assay. For the multiplex PCR, a mixture combining 60 forward primers for TCR Vbeta segments and 13 reverse primers for TCR Jbeta segments was used. Amplification of the CDR3 region of rearranged TCR beta genes was performed with a multiplex PCR assay on genomic DNA. The Illumina HiSeq System was used to sequence the amplified TCR beta libraries as 87-base-pair reads. For the original study's pipeline: In a later analysis, roughly 80 million unique TCR beta chains were counted across the 500 to 850 repertoires, and roughly 11 million of these chains were shared by at least two donors. Raw reads were error-corrected and collapsed into unique sequences with a nearest-neighbor algorithm that merged closely related sequences to remove PCR and sequencing errors. Alignment of CDR3 sequences to IMGT reference sequences was used to assign V, D and J gene segments. For a sequence to be retained, a match of at least six nucleotides was required to both a V gene segment and a J gene segment. Rearrangements were classified as productive when the CDR3 lacked stop codons and remained in frame with V and J, and all other rearrangements were classified as non-productive. CDR3 was defined according to IMGT convention as the region running from the second conserved V-encoded cysteine to the conserved J-encoded phenylalanine. The earlier analysis of roughly 590 of the donors excluded any sequence lacking an unambiguous match to a single V gene segment. An earlier analysis of 587 of the donors called V segments functional above 56.7% productive rearrangements and segregating when the between-donor standard deviation exceeded 5%. A statistical classification framework was developed to diagnose cytomegalovirus status using the catalog of TCR beta chain sequences. V and J gene assignment, in a later analysis, came from comparing TCR nucleotide sequences with IMGT/GENE-DB human TR gene sequences. A later analysis assigned CDR3 sequences and most-parsimonious VDJ recombination scenarios with the TCRdist pipeline. In a later analysis, every TCR beta chain was defined by the combination of its CDR3 amino acid sequence and its V-gene family, and reads without a unique V-gene family were dropped. In a later analysis, a few hundred highly shared, low-generation-probability nucleotide sequences were removed to address suspected cross-contamination and a sequencing artifact. In a later analysis, a clonal expansion index for each public chain was calculated from normalized within-repertoire ranks of inferred template counts. In a later analysis, generation probabilities were computed using a VDJ recombination model fitted to out-of-frame rearrangements, and the results were checked against IGoR. In a later analysis, hypergeometric tests were used to score TCR-TCR, TCR-HLA and TCR-CMV co-occurrence, with a repertoire-size bias correction applied to TCR pairs. False discovery rates were estimated in a later analysis by permuting HLA or CMV assignments 20 times. In a later analysis, co-occurring TCRs were grouped with DBSCAN, and TCRdist sequence similarity was added when clustering was performed within HLA-allele-positive subsets. Repertoires with fewer than 30,000 or more than 120,000 public chains were left out of co-occurrence clustering, as were about five repertoires with anomalous nucleotide sharing. Entries here come from immuneACCESS through TCRdb and include only in-frame sequences with V and J called. Some clones fail to appear in such tables; in the studies checked, an unresolved V gene covers under half of the shortfall, and the cause of the remainder is unknown. V, J and clone size derive from that table, while D and trimming were established from the DNA sequence. In this sample the table shows 90,000 to 110,000 clones, roughly three quarters of which occur a single time. About 8% of the sample is in the top ten clones.

Inclusive of the bounding cysteine and phenylalanine, the CDR3 is 12 residues long. Kept here is only the CDR3 DNA, which spans 36 bases and is read in frame from base 1. Trimming at the junction amounts to 4 bases on V and 4 bases on J, and the germline ends lie 8 bases apart. Via the germline V gene, CDR1 is SGHRS and CDR2 YFSETQ. Broad study findings and their caveats: Correlated functional status among segregating V segments might reflect linkage disequilibrium, but an unknown experimental factor could not be ruled out. The study listed 170 or so TCR beta chains as associated with cytomegalovirus. A later analysis found that most CMV-associated TCR beta chains appeared HLA-restricted, with HLA associations seemingly driven largely by CMV exposure. Across donors, most TCR sequences were observed very rarely, whereas some public TCRs were present in many individuals. The cohort was sequenced for TCR beta chains only, and without alpha or paired-chain data the features that could be detected were limited. According to a later genetic analysis, donors in an Asian-associated ancestry cluster had fewer N-insertions in productive TCRs than the approximately 710-donor mean. Compared with equally common non-associated chains, HLA-associated TCR beta chains in a later analysis were more clonally expanded and had lower generation probabilities. According to a later analysis, TCR association rates differed among HLA loci, with DRB1 alleles showing the most associated TCRs and HLA-C alleles showing the fewest. According to a later analysis, parvovirus B19, influenza, CMV and Epstein-Barr virus appeared linked to several top co-occurrence clusters. A further reported finding was that TCR beta sequences accurately predicted the HLA-A and HLA-B alleles for most subjects in the first cohort. In vitro tests confirmed that a few of the cytomegalovirus-associated TCR beta chains recognize cytomegalovirus antigens. Immune exposure information for the cohort was limited to CMV serostatus. The 87-base-pair reads could not distinguish some IMGT-functional V segments, including TRBV6-2 and TRBV6-3, so those segments were excluded. Cytomegalovirus status was reported to be diagnosed by the classifier with high specificity and sensitivity in both the original and validation cohorts. A group of highly shared sequence variants was considered likely to be a technical artifact of the sequencing pipeline. The authors suggested that the approach could potentially be extended to other disease states and immunological phenotypes. Sequencing depth was assumed to be roughly uniform across donors in the presence/absence analyses, though that assumption may not hold. In a later analysis, 16,951 TCR beta sequences were associated with specific HLA alleles at a false discovery rate of 0.05. An earlier analysis of around 600 of the donors showed that most TCR beta V segments appeared in productive rearrangements either about 87% or about 30% of the time, which broadly matched IMGT annotations. HLA typing was unavailable for some donors at each locus, so association tests used only the typed subset. Because counts were too low, roughly 16 rarely observed V segments, including chromosome 9 orphons, were excluded from the earlier analysis of several hundred of the donors. A later genetic analysis associated a missense DCLRE1C variant with V-gene and J-gene trimming of TCR beta chains, and an independent cohort replicated the association. When HLA alleles, especially DR and DQ, strongly co-occurred, TCR associations were difficult to assign to individual alleles.

This clone was recorded only once. Its antigen remains undetermined. Within one base of it there is no much larger clone, and no base qualities were kept. This receptor chain uses TRBV5-1 and TRBJ1-2; the D gene is unclear. The sequenced sample consisted of PBMCs. The TCR was taken from a woman in her 50s in good health and CMV-seropositive. The CDR3 has the sequence CASSPEGYGYTF. The DNA sequence follows: TGCGCCAGCAGCCCGGAGGGCTATGGCTACACCTTC.